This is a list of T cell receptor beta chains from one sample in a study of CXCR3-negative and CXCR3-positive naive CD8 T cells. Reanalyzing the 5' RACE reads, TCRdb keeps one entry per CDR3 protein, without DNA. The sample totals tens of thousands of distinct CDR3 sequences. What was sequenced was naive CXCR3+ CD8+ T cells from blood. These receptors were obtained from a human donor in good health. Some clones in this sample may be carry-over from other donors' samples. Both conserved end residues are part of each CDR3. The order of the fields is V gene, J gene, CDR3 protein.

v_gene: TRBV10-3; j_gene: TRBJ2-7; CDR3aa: CAISVTGNSYEQYF
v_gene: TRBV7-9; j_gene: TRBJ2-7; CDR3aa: CASSAGTLGEQYF
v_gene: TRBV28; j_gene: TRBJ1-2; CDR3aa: CASSTDRGGYTF
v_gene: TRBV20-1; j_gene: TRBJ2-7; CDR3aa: CSASAGDRGLGEQYF
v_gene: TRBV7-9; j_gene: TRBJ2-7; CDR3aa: CASSLIGRQGFWYEQYF
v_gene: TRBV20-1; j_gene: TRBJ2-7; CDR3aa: CSAGDRDYSYEQYF
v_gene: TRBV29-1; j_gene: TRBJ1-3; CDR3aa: CSVEERDSGNTIYF
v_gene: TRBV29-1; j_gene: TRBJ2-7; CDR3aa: CSVGDTGVPTYEQYF
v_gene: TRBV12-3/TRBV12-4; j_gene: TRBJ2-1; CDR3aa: CASSQTIVNEQFF
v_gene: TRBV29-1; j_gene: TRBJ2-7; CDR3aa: CSVVSGGSYEQYF
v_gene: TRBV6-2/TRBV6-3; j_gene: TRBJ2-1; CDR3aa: CASSRLPGSNEQFF
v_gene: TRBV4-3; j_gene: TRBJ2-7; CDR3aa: CASSQAHLRDEQYF
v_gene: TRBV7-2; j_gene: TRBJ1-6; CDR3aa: CASSLALDRVGNSPLHF
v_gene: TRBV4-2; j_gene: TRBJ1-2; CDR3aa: CASSQEFPGGGNYGYTF
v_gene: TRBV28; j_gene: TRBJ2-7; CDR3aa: CASSFGPYATYYEQYF
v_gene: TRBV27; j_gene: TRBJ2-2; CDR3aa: CASSFQNTGELFF
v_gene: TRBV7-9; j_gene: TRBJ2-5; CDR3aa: CASSLTLKVGETQYF
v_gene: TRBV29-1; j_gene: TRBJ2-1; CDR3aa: CSVPGAVSYNEQFF
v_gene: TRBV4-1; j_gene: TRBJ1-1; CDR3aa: CASNSPSLSTENTEAFF
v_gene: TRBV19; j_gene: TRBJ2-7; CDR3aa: CASSMMWIGTGPYEQYF
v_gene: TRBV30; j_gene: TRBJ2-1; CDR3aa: CAWRTGQGFSEQFF
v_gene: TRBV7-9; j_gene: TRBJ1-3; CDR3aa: CASSLGLGQFGNTIYF
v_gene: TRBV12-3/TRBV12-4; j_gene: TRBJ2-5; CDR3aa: CASSLAYAEETQYF
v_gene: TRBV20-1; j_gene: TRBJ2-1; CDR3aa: CSALAGNEQFF
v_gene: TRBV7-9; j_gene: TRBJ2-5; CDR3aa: CASSGEGDETQYF